In its sample, the clone carrying this T cell receptor (beta chain) was seen many times. Generated by immunoSEQ multiplex PCR, the TCRdb table keeps only in-frame clones and is missing some. Here the sample spans roughly 150,000 clones, 79% being singletons. This CDR3 has 14 amino acids. V was trimmed by 5 bases and J by 0 bases, leaving 8 bases between them. Germline values: CDR1 SGHTA, CDR2 FQGNSA. This sample was taken from a study of blood T cell repertoires in COVID-19. Study in general: Recovered status applied to Cohort 3 donors who had two consecutive negative PCRs. It also applied to those with clearance or with symptom resolution. From T cells, B-cell-depleted T cells, or PBMCs came the material, which was cDNA or gDNA.

Cohort allocation depended upon clinical history that participants reported. V usage is TRBV7-2 and J usage is TRBJ1-3; D gene ambiguous. What was sequenced was PBMCs or T cells enriched from blood (not recorded which). This sequence was found in a woman between 70 and 85 years old in a cohort exposed to, infected with or recovered from COVID-19 (not recorded which). The CDR3 nucleotides read TGTGCCAGCAGCCCCTATGTCTCTGGAAACACCATATATTTT. Its protein is CASSPYVSGNTIYF.